Below are 16 T cell receptor beta chains sequenced from a single sample in a study of early T cells in non-severe SARS-CoV-2 infection. TCRdb reanalysed the 5' RACE reads using MiXCR and keeps one entry per CDR3 protein. Found here are around 84,000 distinct CDR3 sequences, around 10% of them singletons; the top ten hold under 3%. The sequencing input was whole blood. All receptors derive from an adult who was a healthcare worker with PCR-confirmed SARS-CoV-2 infection or an uninfected control (not recorded which).

The rearrangement joins TRBV28 to TRBJ2-3; no clear D. Trimming left V 6 bases short and J 2 bases short, with 12 bases between. The V gene's germline CDR1 is MDHEN and CDR2 SYDVKM. The CDR3 sequence is 14 residues long. This CDR3 is CASSPRRNTDTQYF. CDR3 nucleotide sequence: TGTGCCAGCAGCCCCCGCCGTAACACAGATACGCAGTATTTT.

The gene calls are TRBV5-5 and TRBJ2-7; D unresolved. V was trimmed by 2 bases and J by 0 bases, leaving 15 bases between them. The CDR3 loop spans 16 amino acids. Per germline, CDR1 SGHKS and CDR2 YYEKEE (reference sequence). The CDR3 is CASSFAVQGSSYEQYF. Written as DNA, the CDR3 is TGTGCCAGCAGCTTCGCCGTCCAAGGCAGCTCCTACGAGCAGTACTTC.

This chain connects TRBV2 to TRBJ1-3, with D possibly being TRBD1 (5 bases). The CDR3 is 16 residues long. Germline V gene lookup returns CDR1 SNHLY and CDR2 FYNNEI. V lost 3 bases, J lost 0 bases, and 12 bases lay in between. As DNA, the CDR3 is TGTGCCAGCAGTGATGGGGGTTCGAACTCTGGAAACACCATATATTTT. Translated, it gives CASSDGGSNSGNTIYF.

This clonotype was seen ten or more times. The chain couples TRBV20-1 to TRBJ2-7; no definite D call. With 3 bases removed from V and 3 bases from J, the gap between germline ends came to 12 bases. The CDR3 consists of 13 residues. Looked up from germline, CDR1 is DFQATT and CDR2 is SNEGSKA (reference sequence). CDR3 residues: CSARQTPFYEQYF. The CDR3 region has the DNA TGCAGTGCTAGGCAGACACCCTTCTACGAGCAGTACTTC.

The V call is TRBV12-5, the J call TRBJ2-1, with D tentatively TRBD2 (5 bases). V was cut by 6 bases and J by 9 bases, with 15 bases left in between. The CDR3 is 13 amino acids. Germline V gives CDR1 LGHNT, CDR2 FRNRAP. The CDR3 DNA reads TGTGCTAGTGGGTCGGACTGGGTCGGTGAGCAGTTCTTC. Residues: CASGSDWVGEQFF.

This chain joins TRBV29-1 and TRBJ2-2; D not certain. Trimming cost V 4 bases and J 3 bases, with 3 bases left between them. The CDR3 is 11 amino acids. Germline V lookup: CDR1 SQVTM, CDR2 ANQGSEA. The CDR3 loop reads CSVGHTGELFF. DNA of the CDR3: TGCAGCGTTGGGCACACCGGGGAGCTGTTTTTT.

This clonotype was recorded at least ten times. The chain combines TRBV27 with TRBJ2-5; D perhaps matches TRBD1 (5 bases). The germline gives CDR1 MNHEY, CDR2 SMNVEV (reference sequence). The CDR3 sequence is 12 residues long. The V and J ends lost 8 bases and 4 bases respectively, with 11 bases between them. The CDR3 loop is CASGVGRETQYF. Written as DNA, the CDR3 is TGTGCCAGCGGGGTGGGGCGAGAGACCCAGTACTTC.

As DNA, the CDR3 is TGTGCCAGCTCACCCCTCGACACGGCTGGGCTAGCCGCCTACAATGAGCAGTTCTTC. This sequence encodes CASSPLDTAGLAAYNEQFF. The rearrangement links TRBV18 to TRBJ2-1; possible D gene TRBD2, 5 bases. The V gene lost 3 bases and the J gene lost 2 bases, with 23 bases spanning the gap. Per the germline V gene, CDR1 is KGHSH and CDR2 is LQKENI. The CDR3 has 19 amino acids.

This clonotype was seen a handful of times. V gene TRBV19 combines with J gene TRBJ2-6; D perhaps matches TRBD1 (5 bases). CDR3 size: 17 residues. V was shortened by 3 bases and J by 2 bases, with 14 bases between the two germline ends. Germline CDR1 is LNHDA and CDR2 is SQIVND (reference sequence). This CDR3 is CASSISRGSAGANVLTF. The CDR3 DNA follows: TGTGCCAGTAGTATTTCTAGGGGATCCGCTGGGGCCAACGTCCTGACTTTC. Based on the CDR3 plus reference TRBV19 and TRBJ2-6, the full variable domain is DGGITQSPKYLFRKEGQNVTLSCEQNLNHDAMYWYRQDPGQGLRLIYYSQIVNDFQKGDIAEGYSVSREKKESFPLTVTSAQKNPTAFYLCASSISRGSAGANVLTFGAGSRLTVL.

This clonotype was seen a handful of times. V is TRBV29-1 and J is TRBJ1-4; no firm D call. Trimming pared 5 bases from V and 7 bases from J, leaving 17 bases between. The germline gives CDR1 SQVTM, CDR2 ANQGSEA. The CDR3 covers 14 residues. CDR3 region: CSVKLHGRPEKLFF. The CDR3 DNA reads as TGCAGCGTTAAATTACATGGGAGGCCTGAAAAACTGTTTTTT.

This clonotype has more than one count but fewer than ten. CDR3 in DNA: TGTGCCAGCTCACGCAGGCAGGCGACAGGTCAAGAGACCCAGTACTTC. Translated: CASSRRQATGQETQYF. The J gene is TRBJ2-5, the V gene TRBV18; D might be TRBD1 (6 bases). Germline values: CDR1 KGHSH, CDR2 LQKENI. There are 16 residues in the CDR3. Between the trimmed V and J ends, which lost 4 bases and 2 bases, there was a span of 17 bases.

This rearrangement joins TRBV29-1 to TRBJ2-7; D uncertain. The V end lost 5 bases, the J end lost 4 bases, and 9 bases lay between the germline ends. CDR1 and CDR2 (germline): SQVTM, ANQGSEA. There are 11 residues in the CDR3. The CDR3 region has the DNA TGCAGCGTTCGAGTGGGGTACGAGCAGTACTTC. Its translation is CSVRVGYEQYF.

This clonotype showed up many times. The V and J genes are TRBV3-1 and TRBJ1-4; D unresolved. CDR3 length equals 15 residues. V lost 4 bases, J lost 5 bases, and 14 bases lay in between. From germline, CDR1 is LGHDT and CDR2 YNNKEL (reference sequence). CDR3 in DNA: TGTGCCAGCAGCCCTCCGGGCAGAGAAAATGAAAAACTGTTTTTT. Protein sequence: CASSPPGRENEKLFF.

The chain carries TRBV12-3 or TRBV12-4 and TRBJ1-5; TRBD1 is a possible D gene (5 bases). V shed 6 bases and J shed 1 base, with 16 bases lying between them. The CDR3 is 16 residues long. For the CDR3, the DNA is TGTGCCAGCAGCAAGGGGACGGGAGGAAGCAATCAGCCCCAGCATTTT. Amino acid sequence: CASSKGTGGSNQPQHF.

The V gene is TRBV15, the J gene TRBJ1-4, with D maybe TRBD1 (5 bases). Germline V lookup: CDR1 LNHNV, CDR2 YYDKDF (reference sequence). V was shortened by 7 bases and J by 6 bases, with 15 bases between the two germline ends. CDR3 size: 14 residues. CDR3 sequence reads: CATTYGGRHEKLFF. Here the CDR3 DNA reads TGTGCCACCACATATGGGGGTCGTCATGAAAAACTGTTTTTT.

The V gene is TRBV7-9, the J gene TRBJ2-7; the D is unclear. The germline CDR1 and CDR2 sequences are SEHNR and FQNEAQ (reference sequence). Trimming pared 4 bases from V and 3 bases from J, leaving 10 bases between. The CDR3 length is 13 residues. The CDR3 spells CASSYPPLYEQYF. CDR3 DNA: TGTGCCAGCAGCTACCCACCCCTCTACGAGCAGTACTTC.